The present T cell receptor beta chain was sequenced within a study of cytomegalovirus exposure and HLA in healthy donors. General study points: Rare TCR sequences dominated, though some public TCRs recurred in many donors.

Vbeta (60) and Jbeta (13) primers were used in the PCR. In the study's own analysis: A later analysis tallied about 80 million unique TCR beta chains, about 9.9 million of them shared. Profiled with immunoSEQ multiplex PCR; TCRdb holds only in-frame clones, not every one. The V and J calls and clone size were taken over from that table, and D and trimming were inferred from the DNA. Among 100,000 to 150,000 clones listed, 70% to 80% were seen once. V was pared by 5 bases and J by 10 bases, with 8 bases of the junction left unmatched. CDR1 is SGHTA, CDR2 FQGNSA, per germline. The CDR3 loop spans 15 amino acids. Comment on this clone: The antigen is not known.

Specimen: PBMCs. The V and J genes are TRBV7-2 and TRBJ2-1, with 13 nucleotides matching TRBD2. The sequence was collected from a woman between 50 and 59 years old in good health and CMV-seronegative. CDR3 sequence (DNA): TGTGCCAGCAGCACTAGCGGGAGGGGTTCCTGGGAGCAGTTCTTC. Amino acid sequence: CASSTSGRGSWEQFF.